This is a list of T cell receptor beta chains from one sample in a study of cytomegalovirus exposure and HLA in healthy donors. The repertoire was sequenced with immunoSEQ multiplex PCR; TCRdb's copy has only in-frame clones and lacks some. The sample totals 220,000 or so clones. Sequenced sample: PBMCs. The receptor set was obtained from a girl under 10 years old in good health and CMV-seropositive. Both conserved end residues are part of each CDR3. The D gene is left open where the match is weak.

v_call: TRBV5-1; j_call: TRBJ2-5; d_call: -; cdr3_aa: CASSLTFWTAEETQYF; cdr3_nt: TGCGCCAGCAGCTTGACTTTTTGGACAGCGGAAGAGACCCAGTACTTC
v_call: TRBV29-1; j_call: TRBJ1-2; d_call: -; cdr3_aa: CSVTGLPGGYTF; cdr3_nt: TGCAGCGTTACCGGCCTTCCCGGGGGCTACACCTTC
v_call: TRBV29-1; j_call: TRBJ1-1; d_call: TRBD1; cdr3_aa: CSGHPQGADTEAFF; cdr3_nt: TGCAGCGGCCACCCGCAGGGGGCGGACACTGAAGCTTTCTTT
v_call: TRBV10-2; j_call: TRBJ2-7; d_call: TRBD1; cdr3_aa: CASSRTGGDYEQYF; cdr3_nt: TGCGCCAGCAGCCGGACAGGGGGGGACTACGAGCAGTACTTC
v_call: TRBV10-3; j_call: TRBJ2-3; d_call: -; cdr3_aa: CAISESAVVGTDTQYF; cdr3_nt: TGTGCCATCAGTGAGTCGGCAGTTGTTGGCACAGATACGCAGTATTTT
v_call: TRBV9; j_call: TRBJ1-2; d_call: -; cdr3_aa: CASSVDGRGVGYTF; cdr3_nt: TGTGCCAGCAGCGTTGACGGCAGGGGAGTAGGCTACACCTTC
v_call: TRBV19; j_call: TRBJ1-1; d_call: -; cdr3_aa: CARPGRGSTEVFF; cdr3_nt: TGTGCCCGTCCAGGGAGGGGCTCCACTGAAGTTTTCTTT
v_call: TRBV20-1; j_call: TRBJ2-3; d_call: -; cdr3_aa: CSAPLITQYF; cdr3_nt: TGCAGTGCTCCTCTAATTACGCAGTATTTT
v_call: TRBV19; j_call: TRBJ1-6; d_call: -; cdr3_aa: CASSRDSRSPLHF; cdr3_nt: TGTGCCAGTAGTCGAGACAGTAGGTCACCCCTCCACTTT
v_call: TRBV4-1; j_call: TRBJ1-5; d_call: -; cdr3_aa: CASSQAQGYSNQPQHF; cdr3_nt: TGCGCCAGCAGCCAAGCCCAGGGCTATAGCAATCAGCCCCAGCATTTT
v_call: TRBV27; j_call: TRBJ1-5; d_call: -; cdr3_aa: CASSTRLSQGPQHF; cdr3_nt: TGTGCCAGCAGTACCCGGTTGTCCCAGGGGCCCCAGCATTTT
v_call: TRBV5-7; j_call: TRBJ2-1; d_call: -; cdr3_aa: CATERQGGRYNEQFF; cdr3_nt: TGTGCCACTGAGAGACAGGGAGGCAGGTACAATGAGCAGTTCTTC
v_call: TRBV4-1; j_call: TRBJ2-5; d_call: TRBD2; cdr3_aa: CASSQDRSSGNQETQYF; cdr3_nt: TGCGCCAGCAGCCAAGATAGATCTAGCGGGAATCAAGAGACCCAGTACTTC
v_call: TRBV19; j_call: TRBJ2-3; d_call: TRBD2; cdr3_aa: CASSFREVKTSTDTQYF; cdr3_nt: TGTGCCAGTAGTTTCCGGGAGGTAAAAACTAGCACAGATACGCAGTATTTT
v_call: TRBV27; j_call: TRBJ1-2; d_call: TRBD1; cdr3_aa: CASSLTTGGTYGYTF; cdr3_nt: TGTGCCAGCAGTTTGACCACAGGGGGCACCTATGGCTACACCTTC
v_call: TRBV11-2; j_call: TRBJ1-5; d_call: TRBD1; cdr3_aa: CASRRTGKETQPQHF; cdr3_nt: TGTGCCAGCAGACGGACAGGCAAAGAAACTCAGCCCCAGCATTTT
v_call: TRBV19; j_call: TRBJ1-4; d_call: TRBD1; cdr3_aa: CASRTGSTNEKLFF; cdr3_nt: TGTGCCAGTAGGACAGGGAGCACTAATGAAAAACTGTTTTTT
v_call: TRBV6-1; j_call: TRBJ2-3; d_call: TRBD2; cdr3_aa: CASIGLATSTDTQYF; cdr3_nt: TGTGCCAGCATTGGACTAGCGACTAGCACAGATACGCAGTATTTT
v_call: TRBV10-2; j_call: TRBJ1-4; d_call: -; cdr3_aa: CASSPLGGTTNEKLFF; cdr3_nt: TGCGCCAGCAGTCCATTAGGCGGTACAACTAATGAAAAACTGTTTTTT
v_call: TRBV29-1; j_call: TRBJ2-6; d_call: TRBD1; cdr3_aa: CSVETGQGLHVLTF; cdr3_nt: TGCAGCGTTGAAACCGGACAGGGCCTACACGTCCTGACTTTC
v_call: TRBV5-1; j_call: TRBJ1-5; d_call: -; cdr3_aa: CARSPLTGGNQPQHF; cdr3_nt: TGCGCCAGGAGCCCTCTGACAGGCGGCAATCAGCCCCAGCATTTT
v_call: TRBV5-5; j_call: TRBJ1-1; d_call: -; cdr3_aa: CASSLYSEAFF; cdr3_nt: TGTGCCAGCAGCTTATATAGTGAAGCTTTCTTT
v_call: TRBV29-1; j_call: TRBJ2-1; d_call: TRBD2; cdr3_aa: CSTRGLAGAEQFF; cdr3_nt: TGCAGCACCCGTGGGCTAGCGGGAGCCGAGCAGTTCTTC
v_call: TRBV7-2; j_call: TRBJ2-1; d_call: -; cdr3_aa: CASSLDTNEQFF; cdr3_nt: TGTGCCAGCAGCCTGGACACTAATGAGCAGTTCTTC
v_call: TRBV29-1; j_call: TRBJ2-4; d_call: TRBD1; cdr3_aa: CSDTRQGENIQYF; cdr3_nt: TGCAGCGACACGAGACAGGGGGAAAACATTCAGTACTTC
v_call: TRBV30; j_call: TRBJ2-7; d_call: TRBD2; cdr3_aa: CAWGLAGGKYF; cdr3_nt: TGTGCCTGGGGGCTAGCGGGAGGGAAGTACTTC
v_call: TRBV7-8; j_call: TRBJ2-1; d_call: -; cdr3_aa: CASSPSGLLYNEQFF; cdr3_nt: TGTGCCAGCAGCCCAAGCGGTTTACTTTACAATGAGCAGTTCTTC
v_call: TRBV7-9; j_call: TRBJ2-3; d_call: TRBD2; cdr3_aa: CASSSWTSGVANGDTQYF; cdr3_nt: TGTGCCAGCAGTTCCTGGACTAGCGGGGTAGCCAACGGGGATACGCAGTATTTT
v_call: TRBV11-1; j_call: TRBJ1-5; d_call: -; cdr3_aa: CASSLRQQYSNQPQHF; cdr3_nt: TGTGCCAGCAGCTTACGACAGCAATATAGCAATCAGCCCCAGCATTTT
v_call: TRBV6-4; j_call: TRBJ2-7; d_call: -; cdr3_aa: CASSEHLWSEQYF; cdr3_nt: TGTGCCAGCAGCGAGCATCTATGGAGCGAGCAGTACTTC
v_call: TRBV15; j_call: TRBJ1-5; d_call: TRBD1; cdr3_aa: CATSITGTGVRQPQHF; cdr3_nt: TGTGCCACCAGCATCACCGGGACAGGGGTAAGACAGCCCCAGCATTTT
v_call: TRBV28; j_call: TRBJ1-5; d_call: -; cdr3_aa: CASSPMGRSNQPQHF; cdr3_nt: TGTGCCAGCAGTCCCATGGGCAGGAGCAATCAGCCCCAGCATTTT
v_call: TRBV18; j_call: TRBJ1-2; d_call: -; cdr3_aa: CASSPLDRPHSYGYTF; cdr3_nt: TGTGCCAGCTCACCACTGGACAGACCACATTCCTATGGCTACACCTTC
v_call: TRBV28; j_call: TRBJ1-3; d_call: -; cdr3_aa: CASSSLFSGNTIYF; cdr3_nt: TGTGCCAGCAGTTCCCTCTTCTCTGGAAACACCATATATTTT
v_call: TRBV15; j_call: TRBJ2-7; d_call: TRBD2; cdr3_aa: CATSRARKVAGDLDEQYF; cdr3_nt: TGTGCCACCAGCAGAGCACGAAAAGTGGCGGGAGACCTCGACGAGCAGTACTTC
v_call: TRBV7-9; j_call: TRBJ2-7; d_call: -; cdr3_aa: CASSYGLVNYEQYF; cdr3_nt: TGTGCCAGCAGCTATGGACTGGTGAACTACGAGCAGTACTTC
v_call: TRBV7-9; j_call: TRBJ2-1; d_call: TRBD2; cdr3_aa: CASSLGREYNEQFF; cdr3_nt: TGTGCCAGCAGCTTAGGGCGGGAGTACAATGAGCAGTTCTTC
v_call: TRBV14; j_call: TRBJ2-1; d_call: TRBD1; cdr3_aa: CASSQDQGVEQFF; cdr3_nt: TGTGCCAGCAGCCAAGACCAGGGGGTTGAGCAGTTCTTC
v_call: TRBV5-1; j_call: TRBJ2-2; d_call: TRBD1; cdr3_aa: CASSKTGGGELFF; cdr3_nt: TGCGCCAGCAGCAAGACAGGGGGCGGGGAGCTGTTTTTT
v_call: TRBV30; j_call: TRBJ2-1; d_call: TRBD1; cdr3_aa: CASRTGDIDSYNEQFF; cdr3_nt: TGTGCCTCCAGGACAGGGGATATCGACTCCTACAATGAGCAGTTCTTC
v_call: TRBV6-6; j_call: TRBJ1-1; d_call: -; cdr3_aa: CASSYPGGRINTEAFF; cdr3_nt: TGTGCCAGCAGTTACCCCGGTGGCAGGATCAACACTGAAGCTTTCTTT
v_call: TRBV5-1; j_call: TRBJ2-1; d_call: TRBD2; cdr3_aa: CASSLGGTSGWNEQFF; cdr3_nt: TGCGCCAGCAGCTTGGGTGGGACTAGCGGGTGGAATGAGCAGTTCTTC
v_call: TRBV6-5; j_call: TRBJ2-3; d_call: TRBD1; cdr3_aa: CASREGGRPDTQYF; cdr3_nt: TGTGCCAGCAGAGAAGGGGGCCGCCCAGATACGCAGTATTTT
v_call: TRBV6-1; j_call: TRBJ2-7; d_call: TRBD1; cdr3_aa: CASSFQGARYEQYF; cdr3_nt: TGTGCCAGCAGTTTTCAGGGGGCCCGATACGAGCAGTACTTC
v_call: TRBV7-2; j_call: TRBJ2-5; d_call: TRBD2; cdr3_aa: CASSPLLAGSQETQYF; cdr3_nt: TGTGCCAGCAGCCCCCTCCTAGCGGGCTCTCAAGAGACCCAGTACTTC
v_call: TRBV27; j_call: TRBJ1-5; d_call: TRBD1; cdr3_aa: CASRDREQPQHF; cdr3_nt: TGTGCCAGCAGGGACAGGGAACAGCCCCAGCATTTT
v_call: TRBV2; j_call: TRBJ2-3; d_call: -; cdr3_aa: CASRERLPAGTDTQYF; cdr3_nt: TGTGCCAGCAGAGAGCGACTACCAGCCGGAACAGATACGCAGTATTTT
v_call: TRBV10-3; j_call: TRBJ2-3; d_call: TRBD2; cdr3_aa: CAISEPRLAGSTDTQYF; cdr3_nt: TGTGCCATCAGTGAGCCAAGACTAGCGGGTTCCACAGATACGCAGTATTTT
v_call: TRBV2; j_call: TRBJ2-7; d_call: TRBD1; cdr3_aa: CASSPGTGTYEQYF; cdr3_nt: TGTGCCAGCAGCCCCGGGACAGGGACCTACGAGCAGTACTTC
v_call: TRBV27; j_call: TRBJ2-1; d_call: TRBD2; cdr3_aa: CASSVAGSINEQFF; cdr3_nt: TGTGCCAGCAGTGTAGCGGGGTCCATCAATGAGCAGTTCTTC
v_call: TRBV19; j_call: TRBJ2-1; d_call: TRBD1; cdr3_aa: CASSIRDRGLEQFF; cdr3_nt: TGTGCCAGTAGTATCAGGGACAGGGGGCTGGAGCAGTTCTTC
v_call: TRBV6-5; j_call: TRBJ2-7; d_call: -; cdr3_aa: CASIGGRPYEQYF; cdr3_nt: TGTGCCAGCATAGGTGGCAGGCCTTACGAGCAGTACTTC
v_call: TRBV5-1; j_call: TRBJ2-3; d_call: TRBD2; cdr3_aa: CASSLELAGNKGTDTQYF; cdr3_nt: TGCGCCAGCAGCTTGGAACTAGCGGGAAACAAAGGCACAGATACGCAGTATTTT